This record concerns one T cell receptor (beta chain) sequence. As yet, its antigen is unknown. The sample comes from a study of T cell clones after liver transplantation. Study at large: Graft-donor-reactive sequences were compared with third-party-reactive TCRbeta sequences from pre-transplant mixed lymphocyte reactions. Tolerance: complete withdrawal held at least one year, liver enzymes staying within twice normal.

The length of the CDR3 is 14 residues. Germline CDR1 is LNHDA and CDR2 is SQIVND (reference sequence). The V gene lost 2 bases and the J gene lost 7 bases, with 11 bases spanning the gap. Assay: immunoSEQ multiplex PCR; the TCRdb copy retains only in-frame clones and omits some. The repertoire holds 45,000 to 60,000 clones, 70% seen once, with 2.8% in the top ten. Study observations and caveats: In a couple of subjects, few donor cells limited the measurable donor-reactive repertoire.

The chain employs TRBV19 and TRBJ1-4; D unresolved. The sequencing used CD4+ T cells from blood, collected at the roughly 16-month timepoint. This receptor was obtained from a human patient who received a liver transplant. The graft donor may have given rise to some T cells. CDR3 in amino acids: CASSISRRGEKLFF. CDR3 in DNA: TGTGCCAGTAGTATAAGTCGGCGGGGTGAAAAACTGTTTTTT.